The source of this TCR beta chain is a study of blood T cell repertoires in COVID-19. Whole-study context: Sites in the United States, Italy and Spain provided acute and convalescent COVID-19 samples. T cells, B-cell-depleted T cells, or PBMCs provided the cDNA or gDNA that served as material.

The CDR3 sequence is 14 residues long. Germline assignment: CDR1 SEHNR and CDR2 FQNEAQ (reference sequence). V gave up 5 bases and J gave up 3 bases; unmatched junction bases: 5. Those who participated ranged in age from roughly 18 to 100 years and resided in around 22 US areas. Cohorts were determined from participant-reported clinical history. Repertoires were generated with immunoSEQ multiplex PCR, while TCRdb's copy carries only in-frame clones and drops some. The sample has 150,000 to 200,000 clones; around 82% are singletons. This TCR came from a woman between 50 and 59 years old with acute COVID-19. Sequences were obtained from PBMCs or T cells enriched from blood (not recorded which). The chain couples TRBV7-9 to TRBJ1-1, with TRBD1 identical over 8 bases. The CDR3 protein is CASSTNRGYTEAFF. Written as DNA, the CDR3 is TGTGCCAGCAGCACGAACAGGGGGTACACTGAAGCTTTCTTT.